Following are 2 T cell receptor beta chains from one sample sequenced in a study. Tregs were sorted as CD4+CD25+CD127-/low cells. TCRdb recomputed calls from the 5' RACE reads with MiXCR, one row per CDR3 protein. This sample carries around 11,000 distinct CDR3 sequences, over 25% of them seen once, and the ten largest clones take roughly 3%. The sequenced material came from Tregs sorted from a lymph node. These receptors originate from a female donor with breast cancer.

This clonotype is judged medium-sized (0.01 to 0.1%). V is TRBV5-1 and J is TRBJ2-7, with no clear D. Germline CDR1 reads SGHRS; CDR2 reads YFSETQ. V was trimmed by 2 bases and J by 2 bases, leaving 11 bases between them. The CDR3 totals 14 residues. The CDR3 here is CASSFSDGTYEQYF. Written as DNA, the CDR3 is TGCGCCAGCAGCTTCAGTGACGGAACCTACGAGCAGTACTTC.

In nucleotides, the CDR3 is TGTGCCAGCAGCCCAACAGGAGCAAATACGCAGTATTTT. Its protein product is CASSPTGANTQYF. The rearrangement joins TRBV5-6 to TRBJ2-3, with D maybe TRBD1 (5 bases). CDR1 SGHDT and CDR2 YYEEEE come from the germline V gene. Trimming cost V 4 bases and J 7 bases, with 13 bases left between them. The CDR3 consists of 13 residues.